The T cell receptor beta chain described here comes from a study of blood T cells in healthy people across ages. This clonotype was seen at least ten times. Using a J-beta primer mix together with a sample-barcoded 5' primer, a second PCR was run for roughly 7 to 11 cycles. TCRdb reprocessed the 5' RACE reads via MiXCR and lists one record per CDR3 protein. The table has about 640,000 distinct CDR3 sequences, approximately 30% seen once. Germline V CDR1 and CDR2: LGHNA, YNFKEQ. CDR3 size: 14 residues. V shed 5 bases and J shed 4 bases, with 15 bases lying between them. This rearrangement joins TRBV4-2 to TRBJ2-7, with a possible D match to TRBD1 (6 bases). The sample comprised blood. The receptor was isolated from an elderly woman in good health. CDR3: CASSNRDIGYEQYF. The CDR3 DNA reads as TGTGCCAGCAGCAACCGGGACATAGGATACGAGCAGTACTTC.